The 3 T cell receptor beta chains below were found in one sample sequenced in a study of OX40 agonist ivuxolimab in advanced cancers. Produced via immunoSEQ multiplex PCR; TCRdb's table is partial and in-frame only. In the table there are more than 50,000 clones, about 84% of which are singletons. Sequencing was performed on CD4+ or CD8+ T cells sorted from blood, taken in a trial of the OX40 agonist ivuxolimab. Source of these receptors: an adult with an advanced solid tumor such as melanoma, head and neck, liver or kidney cancer.

V usage is TRBV6-1 and J usage is TRBJ1-5, with D possibly TRBD1 on 6 matching bases. CDR1 is MNHNS, CDR2 SASEGT, per germline. CDR3 length: 13 amino acids. Trimming removed 6 bases from V and 5 bases from J, with 11 bases in between. CDR3 nucleotide sequence: TGTGCCAGCAGAGGACAGCTAGATCAGCCCCAGCATTTT. This sequence encodes CASRGQLDQPQHF.

V gene TRBV6-1 combines with J gene TRBJ1-5; tentative D call: TRBD1 (6 bases). The germline CDR1 and CDR2 sequences are MNHNS and SASEGT. This CDR3 comprises 17 residues. V lost 4 bases to trimming and J lost 6 bases, with 22 bases between them. This CDR3 reads CASSGRGTTGNGQPQHF. The CDR3 coding sequence is TGTGCCAGCAGTGGAAGGGGGACCACAGGGAACGGTCAGCCCCAGCATTTT.

The chain joins TRBV4-1 to TRBJ2-2, with D uncertain. Trimming removed 0 bases from V and 13 bases from J, with 12 bases in between. The CDR3 loop spans 13 amino acids. The germline CDR1 and CDR2 sequences are MGHRA and YSYEKL. In DNA form, the CDR3 reads TGCGCCAGCAGCCAAGAATCCGGTGGAGTGCTGTTTTTT. It is translated as CASSQESGGVLFF.